This T cell receptor (beta chain) was captured in a study of neurological immune-mediated disorders. Broader study findings: One related-CDR3 cluster, which may be a signature, held the repertoires of 18 of 34 multiple sclerosis patients after phylogenetic grouping.

The sample holds many counts of this clonotype. What it binds is not known. The team produced cDNA through 5'RACE using 10-nucleotide random UMIs. TCRdb analysed the 5' RACE reads with MiXCR anew, one entry per CDR3 protein. The table has tens of thousands of distinct CDR3 sequences, roughly 2.6% seen once. A total of 2 million PBMCs stored at -80 degrees C provided the unsorted libraries. V lost 7 bases and J 4 bases, leaving 11 bases between the germline ends. The CDR3 loop spans 13 amino acids. This sequence was found in a woman aged 25 to 39 with multiple sclerosis. The sample consisted of PBMCs. V usage is TRBV12-3 or TRBV12-4 and J usage is TRBJ1-5; TRBD1 might be the D (6 bases). CDR3 sequence (DNA): TGTGCCAGCAAGGGGACATGGAATCAGCCCCAGCATTTT. Its protein product is CASKGTWNQPQHF.